This TCR beta chain was sequenced in a study of blood T cell repertoires in COVID-19. Study-level background: From the United States, Italy and Spain came samples of acute and convalescent COVID-19.

Trimming cost V 10 bases and J 2 bases, with 21 bases left between them. Germline V gives CDR1 LNHDA, CDR2 SQIVND (reference sequence). This CDR3 is built from 16 residues. Followed longitudinally, the Seattle patients had been enrolled during active infection. This clone was recorded once. Per the study methods: How many nucleated cells were present was estimated from reference gene primer amplification. The repertoire was sequenced with immunoSEQ multiplex PCR; TCRdb's copy has only in-frame clones and lacks some. V and J calls plus clone size are reproduced from that table; the DNA served to infer D and trimming. This table has roughly 300,000 clones, about 90% appearing once.

The rearrangement uses TRBV19 and TRBJ1-5; D perhaps matches TRBD1 (5 bases). The receptor was derived from a woman aged 25 to 39 with COVID-19, enrolled during active disease. The sample comprised peripheral blood. DNA of the CDR3: TGTGCCACCGCAGGAGGGGTTTGGGGTGGCAATCAGCCCCAGCATTTT. Its protein product is CATAGGVWGGNQPQHF.